The entry below describes one T cell receptor (beta chain). Per the original methods: By means of reference gene primer amplification, nucleated cell counts were estimated. Clones were sequenced by immunoSEQ multiplex PCR, and TCRdb holds only the in-frame ones, with some missing. V and J calls plus clone size are reproduced from that table; the DNA served to infer D and trimming. Altogether 120,000 to 150,000 clones are present, roughly four fifths being singletons, with the ten largest covering approximately 16%. This entry comes from a study of blood T cell repertoires in COVID-19. Overall study: The United States, Italy and Spain supplied acute and convalescent COVID-19 samples. PBMCs, B-cell-depleted T cells, or T cells were the source of the cDNA or gDNA that made up the material.

CDR1 SGHNT and CDR2 YYREEE come from the germline V gene (reference sequence). This CDR3 contains 12 residues. The germline V and J ends were trimmed by 5 bases and 5 bases, with 9 bases remaining between them. The gene calls are TRBV5-4 and TRBJ2-3; the D gene is possibly TRBD1 (6 bases). Input material: peripheral blood. The TCR sequence derives from a human donor with acute or convalescent COVID-19. The donor label of this sample is uncertain. Written as DNA, the CDR3 is TGTGCCAGCAGTTCAGGGGAAGATACGCAGTATTTT. Translating gives CASSSGEDTQYF.